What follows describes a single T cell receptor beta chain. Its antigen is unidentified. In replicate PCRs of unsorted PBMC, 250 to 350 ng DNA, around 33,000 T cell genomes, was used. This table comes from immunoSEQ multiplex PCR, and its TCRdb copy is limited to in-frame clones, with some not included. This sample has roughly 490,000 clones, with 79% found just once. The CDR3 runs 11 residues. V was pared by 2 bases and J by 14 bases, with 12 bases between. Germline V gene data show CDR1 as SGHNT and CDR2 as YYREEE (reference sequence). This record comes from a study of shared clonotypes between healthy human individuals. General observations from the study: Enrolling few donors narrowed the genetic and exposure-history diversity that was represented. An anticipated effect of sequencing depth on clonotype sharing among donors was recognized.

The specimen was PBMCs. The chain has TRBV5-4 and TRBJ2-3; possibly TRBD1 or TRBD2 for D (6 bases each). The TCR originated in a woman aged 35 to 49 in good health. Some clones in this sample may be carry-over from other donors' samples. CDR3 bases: TGTGCCAGCAGCTTCGGGGGACATCGGTATTTT. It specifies CASSFGGHRYF.